The clone carrying this T cell receptor (beta chain) was seen at least ten times. Antigen specificity is unknown. Unique molecular identifiers were incorporated during preparation of the TCRbeta library. TCRdb processed the PCR reads anew with MiXCR; each CDR3 protein has one entry. Of around 190,000 distinct CDR3 sequences in the sample, 5.5% to 7% were seen once. This entry belongs to a study of T-cell reconstitution after alpha-beta-depleted transplantation in children. Study-level points and caveats: T-cell numbers and diversity one year post-transplant derived largely from freshly generated T cells.

V was clipped by 2 bases and J by 0 bases, with 10 bases between them. Germline V lookup: CDR1 SGHAT, CDR2 FQNNGV. This CDR3 contains 15 residues. This TCR was recovered from a boy between 2 and 10 years old with acute lymphoblastic leukemia, due to receive a stem cell transplant. The sequencing here drew on PBMCs, taken before TCRalphabeta/CD19-depleted stem cell transplant. The genes are TRBV11-2 and TRBJ1-1, with a weak D call TRBD1 (5 bases). In nucleotides, the CDR3 is TGTGCCAGCAGCTTACTTGGGGCTATGAACACTGAAGCTTTCTTT. As protein: CASSLLGAMNTEAFF.